The source of this T cell receptor beta chain is a study of tumor-infiltrating lymphocytes in primary liver carcinoma. Study summary: Productive TCRbeta read counts per sample ran from roughly 3.65 to 7.13 million and were similar across tissue types.

With around 500 ng total RNA as template and a constant-region primer, TCR beta cDNA was made. A slightly modified ARM-PCR protocol with three nested multiplex PCR rounds produced these TCR beta libraries. The opening two PCR rounds, about 10 cycles each, paired TRBV1-TRBV30 forward primers with a C-beta reverse primer. TCRdb re-analysed the multiplex PCR reads in MiXCR, keeping a single row per CDR3 protein. Of about 320,000 distinct CDR3 sequences in the sample, 55% to 65% were seen once. Notes on the study in general: Unsorted bulk sampling ruled out any CD4+ versus CD8+ repertoire comparison. Tumor specimens were characterized by a significantly higher top-250-clone fraction than blood (p = 0.039).

Germline DNA was extracted alongside blood RNA, which was obtained from unsorted whole blood. This CDR3 spans 15 amino acids. About this clonotype itself: What it binds is unknown. A much bigger clone sits one base away, suggesting this may be a read error.

V gene TRBV12-3 or TRBV12-4 combines with J gene TRBJ2-2, with D maybe TRBD2 (5 bases). This sequence was found in a man aged 40-49 years with primary liver carcinoma and hepatitis B virus infection. Sequences were obtained from peripheral blood. CDR3 nucleotide sequence: TGTGCCAGCAGTTACTTGGACTGGAACACCGGGGAGCGGTTTTTT. Protein sequence: CASSYLDWNTGERFF.